This T cell receptor (beta chain) was identified during a study of response to subunit inactivated influenza vaccine. Concerning this clonotype itself: Its antigen is not identified.

TCRdb reanalysed the RT-PCR reads using MiXCR and keeps one entry per CDR3 protein. Altogether hundreds of thousands of distinct CDR3 sequences are present, roughly 9.8% being singletons, with the ten largest covering around 12%. Findings of the study overall: Researchers suggested that each seasonal influenza vaccination recruits few new T cells.

Germline V CDR1 and CDR2: SEHNR, FQNEAQ (reference sequence). Between the trimmed V and J ends, which lost 5 bases and 5 bases, there was a span of 16 bases. CDR3 length equals 15 residues. This TCR was recovered from a man aged 50 to 60 who received an inactivated influenza vaccine. The chain couples TRBV7-9 to TRBJ2-1, with D maybe TRBD1 (6 bases). This specimen consisted of PBMCs from blood, obtained more than 35 days after vaccination. The CDR3 sequence: CASSPPDRKHNEQFF. CDR3 nucleotide sequence: TGTGCCAGCAGCCCGCCCGACAGGAAACACAATGAGCAGTTCTTC.